This T cell receptor beta chain was profiled in a study of early T cells in non-severe SARS-CoV-2 infection. General study findings and limits: Clonotype matching in VDJdb favored anti-spike CD8 responses and did not capture private and CD4 specificities.

Researchers attached unique molecular identifiers to individual cDNA molecules. TCRdb re-analysed the 5' RACE reads in MiXCR, keeping a single row per CDR3 protein. The sample carries tens of thousands of distinct CDR3 sequences, over 9% recorded once. This CDR3 region has 15 residues. The V gene's germline CDR1 is KGHSH and CDR2 LQKENI. Trimming removed 1 base at V and 1 base at J, with 11 bases between. A note on this clonotype: Antigen specificity is unknown.

The sequencing sample was made of whole blood. The receptor was derived from an adult who was a healthcare worker with PCR-confirmed SARS-CoV-2 infection or an uninfected control (not recorded which). The chain couples TRBV18 to TRBJ2-7; no clear D gene. DNA of the CDR3: TGTGCCAGCTCACCACACCCGTCCAGGTCCTACGAGCAGTACTTC. Encoded protein: CASSPHPSRSYEQYF.